Reported below is one TCR beta chain. Its antigen is not known. Produced via immunoSEQ multiplex PCR; TCRdb's table is partial and in-frame only. The table records 560,000 or so clones, 95% to 97% of them present only once. Selected positively for CCR7 and CD45RO-negative, naive CD8 cells excluded terminally differentiated effector memory CD45RA+ cells. This specimen belongs to a study of shared clonotypes between healthy human individuals. Study information: The study drew on a couple of women and a few men aged 18 to 49 as donors. Study observations and caveats: For naive CD4 cells, 4% to 6% of clonotypes were shared across several donors. Generation probabilities were higher for clonotypes shared across all four sorted-subset donors than for unshared ones. Rarefaction curves obtained for sorted subsets showed sequencing incomplete despite large depth.

CDR3 length: 17 residues. V dropped 0 bases and J dropped 1 base, with 14 bases sitting between them. Germline lookup yields CDR1 SEHNR and CDR2 FQNEAQ (reference sequence). The chain employs TRBV7-9 and TRBJ2-3; D might be TRBD2 (5 bases). Specimen: naive CD8+ T cells sorted from blood. The sequence was collected from a woman in her 30s in good health. The CDR3 protein is CASSLAVLQRRTDTQYF. As DNA, the CDR3 is TGTGCCAGCAGCTTAGCGGTGCTACAGCGGCGCACAGATACGCAGTATTTT. Based on the CDR3 plus reference TRBV7-9 and TRBJ2-3, the full variable domain is DTGVSQNPRHKITKRGQNVTFRCDPISEHNRLYWYRQTLGQGPEFLTYFQNEAQLEKSRLLSDRFSAERPKGSFSTLEIQRTEQGDSAMYLCASSLAVLQRRTDTQYFGPGTRLTVL.